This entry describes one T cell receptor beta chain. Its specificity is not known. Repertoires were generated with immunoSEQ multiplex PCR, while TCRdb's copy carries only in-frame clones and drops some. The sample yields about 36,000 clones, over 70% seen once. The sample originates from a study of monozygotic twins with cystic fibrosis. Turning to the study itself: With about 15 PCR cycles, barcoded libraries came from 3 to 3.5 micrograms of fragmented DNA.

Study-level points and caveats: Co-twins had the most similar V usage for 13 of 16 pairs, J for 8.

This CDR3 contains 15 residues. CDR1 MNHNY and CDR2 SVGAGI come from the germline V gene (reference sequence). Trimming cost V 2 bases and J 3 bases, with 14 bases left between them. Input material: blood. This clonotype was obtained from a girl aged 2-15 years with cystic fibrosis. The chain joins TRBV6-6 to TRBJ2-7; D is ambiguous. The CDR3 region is CASSYSSPVLYEQYF. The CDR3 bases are TGTGCCAGCAGTTACAGCTCTCCAGTTCTCTACGAGCAGTACTTC.